The rows below give T cell receptor beta chains drawn from one sample of a study of blood T cell repertoires in COVID-19. This table comes from immunoSEQ multiplex PCR, and its TCRdb copy is limited to in-frame clones, with some not included. The sample yields a few hundred thousand clones, approximately 88% seen once. Sequenced input: PBMCs or T cells enriched from blood (not recorded which). These receptors were obtained from a woman under 30 who had recovered from COVID-19. Each CDR3 is given with its conserved first and last residue. D genes are given only for firm matches. Rows give clone size only sometimes, using once, few, many, or a class for an expanded clone.

few | TRBJ1-4 | TRBV28 | TRBD1 | TGTGCCAGCCACCAGGGGACAGGGTTGAAAAAACTGTTTTTT | CASHQGTGLKKLFF
once | TRBJ2-7 | TRBV7-9 | NA | TGTGCCAGCAGCTCCGACGACAGGATCTACGAGCAGTACTTC | CASSSDDRIYEQYF
NA | TRBJ1-2 | TRBV5-1 | TRBD1 | TGCGCCAGCAGCCTAGGCAGGGGGCGATATGGCTACACCTTC | CASSLGRGRYGYTF
once | TRBJ2-1 | TRBV2 | NA | TGTGCCAGCAGCATACTTCGCGGGTCAGGCGCTGAGCAGTTCTTC | CASSILRGSGAEQFF
NA | TRBJ2-7 | TRBV7-2 | NA | TGTGCCAGCAGCTTAGTTCCGGGGTACCCCTACGAGCAGTACTTC | CASSLVPGYPYEQYF
NA | TRBJ2-7 | TRBV19 | TRBD1 | TGTGCCAGTAGTCCGCCGGGACAGGGTATCGAGCAGTACTTC | CASSPPGQGIEQYF
once | TRBJ1-1 | TRBV10-3 | NA | TGTGCCATCAGTGGTACAGGATTCACTGAAGCTTTCTTT | CAISGTGFTEAFF
many | TRBJ1-2 | TRBV4-2 | TRBD1 | TGTGCCAGCAGCCGAGAGCCCGGGACAGGGTATGGCTACACCTTC | CASSREPGTGYGYTF
NA | TRBJ1-2 | TRBV5-4 | TRBD1 | TGTGCCAGCAGCCCCGGCGACAGGGAGAATGGCTACACCTTC | CASSPGDRENGYTF
NA | TRBJ2-1 | TRBV7-9 | TRBD2 | TGTGCCAGCAGCTTAGTAGCGGGAGTCTACAATGAGCAGTTCTTC | CASSLVAGVYNEQFF
NA | TRBJ2-1 | TRBV7-8 | NA | TGTGCCAGCCTCCTCGAAGTTGGACTGCCTCAGCACAATGAGCAGTTCTTC | CASLLEVGLPQHNEQFF
NA | TRBJ1-4 | TRBV18 | NA | TGTGCCAGTCGTCCGGGTCCTAATGAAAAACTGTTTTTT | CASRPGPNEKLFF